This T cell receptor beta chain originates from a study of cytomegalovirus exposure and HLA in healthy donors. Findings and caveats of the study: Researchers had no immune exposure information except CMV serostatus available.

A remark on this clone: Its antigen remains unidentified.

The study ran its PCR with 60 Vbeta and 13 Jbeta primers. Sequenced by immunoSEQ multiplex PCR; TCRdb stores in-frame clones only, minus some. Here the sample spans 11,000 to 15,000 clones, around 58% being singletons. CDR1 SGHDN and CDR2 FVKESK come from the germline V gene. This CDR3 spans 16 amino acids. The germline V and J ends were trimmed by 0 bases and 3 bases, with 11 bases remaining between them. Source material: PBMCs. The receptor was isolated from a woman aged 50 to 60 in good health and CMV-seropositive. The chain couples TRBV14 to TRBJ1-4, with D hard to call. The chain's CDR3 is CASSQDHLRPNEKLFF. The CDR3 nucleotides are TGTGCCAGCAGCCAAGATCACTTGAGGCCTAATGAAAAACTGTTTTTT.